The next 23 T cell receptor beta chains were all read from a single sample in a study of T cell responses to AZD1222 COVID-19 vaccine. This table comes from immunoSEQ multiplex PCR, and its TCRdb copy is limited to in-frame clones, with some not included. Seen here are 150,000 to 200,000 clones, around 92% observed once, and the top ten hold 1% to 1.5%. Sequenced here: peripheral blood, sampled 28 days after the second AZD1222 dose. Source of these receptors: an adult who received the AZD1222 COVID-19 vaccine.

The CDR3 here is CASSAGIGNTIYF. CDR3 nucleotide sequence: TGTGCCAGCAGCGCCGGGATTGGAAACACCATATATTTT. The rearrangement joins TRBV7-9 to TRBJ1-3; no firm D call. V gave up 5 bases and J gave up 3 bases, with 8 bases separating them. Per germline, CDR1 SEHNR and CDR2 FQNEAQ (reference sequence). The CDR3 loop spans 13 amino acids.

The V and J genes are TRBV30 and TRBJ1-5, with 7 bases aligning to TRBD1. J was trimmed by 4 bases and V by 3 bases; bases with no gene match: 6. Germline CDR1 GTSNPN, CDR2 SVGIG (reference sequence). This CDR3 has 14 residues. The CDR3 here is CAWSRRQGNQPQHF. Written as DNA, the CDR3 is TGTGCCTGGAGCCGCCGACAGGGAAATCAGCCCCAGCATTTT.

In DNA form, the CDR3 reads TGCGCCAGCCTACAGGGTCCCGACTTCTACGAGCAGTACTTC. It codes for CASLQGPDFYEQYF. The chain couples TRBV4-3 to TRBJ2-7; maybe TRBD1 (6 bases). Germline V lookup: CDR1 LGHNA, CDR2 YSLEER. The CDR3 consists of 14 residues. V was clipped by 8 bases and J by 3 bases, with 17 bases between them.

The V call is TRBV6-6, the J call TRBJ1-1, with D hard to call. The CDR3 totals 15 residues. Deletions cut 2 bases from V and 0 bases from J, with 10 bases between. Germline V CDR1 and CDR2: MNHNY, SVGAGI (reference sequence). CDR3 residues: CASSYPQPMNTEAFF. CDR3 nucleotides: TGTGCCAGCAGTTACCCACAGCCCATGAACACTGAAGCTTTCTTT.

This sequence joins TRBV7-6 and TRBJ2-7, with 7 bases identical to TRBD1. CDR1 is SGHVS and CDR2 is FNYEAQ in the germline V gene. The CDR3 contains 15 residues. V was clipped by 1 base and J by 5 bases; unmatched bases: 8. The CDR3 bases are TGTGCCAGCAGCTTAGGACAGGGAATTCCCCACGAGCAGTACTTC. Translating it yields CASSLGQGIPHEQYF.

The chain links TRBV4-1 to TRBJ1-3; 8 bases match TRBD1. Germline CDR1 reads MGHRA; CDR2 reads YSYEKL. The trim removed 1 base at V and 9 bases at J, leaving 8 bases unmatched. The CDR3 runs to 15 residues. CDR3 nucleotides: TGCGCCAGCAGCCAAGGACCGGGACAGGTAACCACCATATATTTT. It is translated as CASSQGPGQVTTIYF.

The chain uses TRBV19 and TRBJ1-6, with D maybe TRBD1 (6 bases). Germline V lookup: CDR1 LNHDA, CDR2 SQIVND (reference sequence). CDR3 length: 16 residues. Trimming stripped 11 bases from V and 9 bases from J, with 26 bases between. CDR3 coding DNA: TGTGCCGTACGGATGGATTCCAGGGGAGGAGGTTCACCCCTCCACTTT. Its protein is CAVRMDSRGGGSPLHF.

The chain employs TRBV6-5 and TRBJ2-3; 12 bases are shared with TRBD2. Germline V gives CDR1 MNHEY, CDR2 SVGAGI. CDR3 length: 16 residues. Germline trimming cut 2 bases from V and 5 bases from J; bases unmatched to any gene: 5. CDR3 nucleotide sequence: TGTGCCAGCAGTTACGGGCTAGCGGGGGGGCGAGATACGCAGTATTTT. Protein product: CASSYGLAGGRDTQYF.

This CDR3 is CASSPISEGSANYGYTF. The CDR3 DNA follows: TGTGCCAGCTCACCGATTTCGGAGGGCAGTGCTAACTATGGCTACACCTTC. The genes are TRBV18 and TRBJ1-2; D remains ambiguous. The CDR3 length is 17 residues. Between the trimmed V and J ends, which lost 3 bases and 0 bases, there was a span of 17 bases. The V gene's germline CDR1 is KGHSH and CDR2 LQKENI.

This rearrangement joins TRBV6-4 to TRBJ1-1; 11 nucleotides line up with TRBD1. Losses at the gene ends were 7 bases for V and 12 bases for J; bases not matched to a gene: 13. The CDR3 has 14 residues. Germline loops: CDR1 MRHNA, CDR2 SNTAGT. CDR3 coding DNA: TGTGCCAGCACCTCGAACCCGGGACAGGGGGTGACTTTCTTT. Protein sequence: CASTSNPGQGVTFF.

This chain uses TRBV4-1 with TRBJ1-3; D unclear. This CDR3 has 17 amino acids. V lost 0 bases to trimming and J lost 2 bases, with 14 bases between them. The germline V gene has CDR1 MGHRA and CDR2 YSYEKL. The CDR3 DNA reads as TGCGCCAGCAGCCAAGATTTGAGGGTTAGGACTGGAAACACCATATATTTT. Its protein is CASSQDLRVRTGNTIYF.

This chain uses TRBV15 with TRBJ1-4; maybe TRBD1 (5 bases). This CDR3 contains 15 residues. Between the trimmed V and J ends, which lost 3 bases and 7 bases, there was a span of 15 bases. From germline, CDR1 is LNHNV and CDR2 YYDKDF (reference sequence). The DNA of the CDR3 is TGTGCCACCAGCAGGGATACCGGGACGCTTGAAAAACTGTTTTTT. Amino acid sequence: CATSRDTGTLEKLFF.

This sequence joins TRBV10-3 and TRBJ2-2; the match to TRBD2 covers 13 bases. Germline CDR1 is ENHRY and CDR2 is SYGVKD. The CDR3 spans 19 residues. V trimming: 5 bases; J trimming: 6 bases; junction bases outside the gene matches: 15. The CDR3 DNA reads TGTGCCATCAGTCGAGTCCTAGGACTAGCGGGAGTGGGTGCCGGGGAGCTGTTTTTT. Residues: CAISRVLGLAGVGAGELFF.

V usage is TRBV27 and J usage is TRBJ2-7, with 7 bases matching TRBD2. The trim removed 2 bases at V and 3 bases at J, leaving 7 bases unmatched. Looked up from germline, CDR1 is MNHEY and CDR2 is SMNVEV (reference sequence). The CDR3 has 15 residues. In DNA form, the CDR3 reads TGTGCCAGCAGTTTAGGAACAGCGGGGCTCTACGAGCAGTACTTC. Translating gives CASSLGTAGLYEQYF.

The genes are TRBV10-3 and TRBJ2-5; the D gene is possibly TRBD1 (5 bases). V lost 4 bases and J lost 2, with 8 bases in between. Germline V lookup: CDR1 ENHRY, CDR2 SYGVKD. The CDR3 loop spans 13 amino acids. This chain's CDR3 is CAISARQQETQYF. The CDR3 DNA is TGTGCCATCAGTGCCAGACAGCAAGAGACCCAGTACTTC.

This chain joins TRBV30 and TRBJ2-1, with 14 bases lining up with TRBD2. V trimming: 1 base; J trimming: 7 bases; junction bases outside the gene matches: 3. The germline V gene has CDR1 GTSNPN and CDR2 SVGIG (reference sequence). The CDR3 is made up of 15 amino acids. The CDR3 reads CAWSGGTSGSNEQFF. The CDR3 nucleotides read TGTGCCTGGAGTGGCGGGACTAGCGGGAGTAATGAGCAGTTCTTC.

This clone was seen a handful of times. The chain joins TRBV28 to TRBJ2-7; 9 nucleotides match TRBD2. The CDR3 runs to 14 residues. V was pared by 10 bases and J by 3 bases, with 10 bases of the junction left unmatched. Germline V CDR1 and CDR2: MDHEN, SYDVKM. CDR3 residues: CATRPAGGIYEQYF. In DNA form, the CDR3 reads TGTGCCACCCGCCCCGCGGGAGGGATCTACGAGCAGTACTTC.

This clone has only one observation. The rearrangement joins TRBV5-1 to TRBJ1-5; a weak D match, TRBD1 (5 bases). The CDR3 totals 16 residues. Germline lookup yields CDR1 SGHRS and CDR2 YFSETQ. The V and J ends lost 1 base and 4 bases respectively, with 15 bases between them. The CDR3 loop is CASSLRAPGGNQPQHF. CDR3 coding DNA: TGCGCCAGCAGCTTGAGGGCACCTGGGGGGAATCAGCCCCAGCATTTT. The variable domain in full, with the rest retrieved from reference TRBV5-1 and TRBJ1-5, is KAGVTQTPRYLIKTRGQQVTLSCSPISGHRSVSWYQQTPGQGLQFLFEYFSETQRNKGNFPGRFSGRQFSNSRSEMNVSTLELGDSALYLCASSLRAPGGNQPQHFGDGTRLSIL.

This chain joins TRBV7-2 and TRBJ1-1; TRBD1 aligns across 7 bases. The germline CDR1 and CDR2 sequences are SGHTA and FQGNSA. V was clipped by 8 bases and J by 3 bases; unmatched bases: 9. The CDR3 has 14 residues. The CDR3 loop is CASRDRDLYTEAFF. CDR3 bases: TGTGCCAGCCGAGACAGGGATCTGTACACTGAAGCTTTCTTT.

The rearrangement joins TRBV3-1 (or the pseudogene TRBV3-2) to TRBJ2-1; D uncertain. Germline V lookup: CDR1 LGHDT, CDR2 YNNKEL (reference sequence). Trimming removed 7 bases from V and 2 bases from J, with 12 bases in between. The CDR3 totals 14 residues. In nucleotides, the CDR3 is TGTGCCAGCACCCCCCTATTCCCCTACAATGAGCAGTTCTTC. It is translated as CASTPLFPYNEQFF.

The rearrangement uses TRBV5-6 and TRBJ2-7; D remains ambiguous. V lost 4 bases and J 0 bases, leaving 14 bases between the germline ends. The CDR3 sequence is 15 residues long. CDR1 SGHDT and CDR2 YYEEEE come from the germline V gene. CDR3: CASSQRRVISYEQYF. In nucleotides, the CDR3 is TGTGCCAGCAGCCAACGACGCGTAATCTCCTACGAGCAGTACTTC.

The gene calls are TRBV2 and TRBJ1-1; 10 bases are a match to TRBD1. Germline trimming cut 2 bases from V and 3 bases from J; bases unmatched to any gene: 9. Germline CDR1 reads SNHLY; CDR2 reads FYNNEI. CDR3 length equals 17 residues. The DNA for the CDR3 is TGTGCCAGCAGTGAATCGGGACAGGGGTGGGGAGACACTGAAGCTTTCTTT. Amino acids: CASSESGQGWGDTEAFF.

V gene TRBV28 combines with J gene TRBJ2-2; unclear D gene. This CDR3 comprises 13 residues. The V gene lost 10 bases and the J gene lost 1 base, with 10 bases spanning the gap. The germline CDR1 and CDR2 sequences are MDHEN and SYDVKM. The CDR3 here is CATRSGNTGELFF. The DNA for the CDR3 is TGTGCCACCCGTTCCGGGAACACCGGGGAGCTGTTTTTT.